This TCR beta chain was sequenced for a study of CD8 T cells in ankylosing spondylitis (dated by TCRdb to about 2017). At the level of the whole study: T cell receptor beta repertoires were profiled in healthy donors and ankylosing spondylitis patients so that disease-linked TCR variants could be found. In total, the full study cohort was made up of 95 to 110 healthy donors and approximately 27 ankylosing spondylitis patients. Peripheral blood was sampled, and synovial fluid was additionally collected from ankylosing spondylitis patients.

This clonotype was counted a few times. The antigen this receptor binds is unknown. No per-base quality is available; no much larger clone lies one base away. On the study overall, not on this receptor specifically: The disease-linked clones were reported as significantly enriched in matched synovial fluid samples from ankylosing spondylitis patients. A TCR beta motif of several highly homologous amino acid variants appeared characteristic of blood from ankylosing spondylitis patients. Some motif variants had previously been reported in the synovial fluid and blood of reactive arthritis patients, which suggests shared mechanisms of disease initiation. The disease-linked clones had a CD8+ phenotype and were found at relatively low frequencies in peripheral blood.

TCRdb names Illumina HiSeq 2500 as the instrument used. Quantitative 5'-RACE with molecular barcodes was used to prepare TCR beta libraries. The original pipeline was this. A new computational method, built on a probabilistic model of VDJ rearrangement, was used to identify disease-linked TCR variants. TCRdb trimmed public reads at Q25 via fastp, called clones via MiXCR and kept in-frame beta chains. Every CDR3 protein is listed once, alongside the most common genes and DNA of its rows. These V and J calls are TCRdb output, not the study's own analysis. For this sample there are about 160,000 distinct CDR3 sequences; about 42% appear just once. Roughly 15% of the sample is in the top ten clones. Synovial fluid samples were matched to blood samples from the same ankylosing spondylitis patients. Trimming leaves V shorter by 2 bases and J shorter by 4 bases, with the junction holding 5 bases beyond the gene matches. In the germline V gene, CDR1 corresponds to SGHVS and CDR2 to FQNEAQ. The CDR3 runs 15 amino acids, cysteine and phenylalanine included. This entry keeps only the CDR3 DNA: 45 bases, framed from base 1.

The source material was synovial fluid, either unsorted or a sorted T cell fraction (not recorded which). The V gene is TRBV7-8 and the J gene is TRBJ2-1; 7 central nucleotides agree with TRBD2. This TCR was recovered from a male donor with ankylosing spondylitis. The nucleotide sequence is TGTGCCAGCAGCTTACCAGCGGGATTTTACAATGAGCAGTTCTTC. This is translated as CASSLPAGFYNEQFF.